The T cell receptor beta chain described here comes from a study of blood T cell repertoires in COVID-19 (dated by TCRdb to between 2020 and 2021). For the study in its entirety: Collaborator samples came from the United States, Italy and Spain and covered acute and convalescent phases of COVID-19. The material from the prospective study consisted of cDNA or gDNA derived from T cells, B-cell-depleted T cells, or PBMCs. Subjects who had been exposed to COVID-19, were actively infected with it, or had recovered from it provided the deeply sampled blood TCRbeta repertoires that made up the dataset. A freely available public database, intended as a resource for researchers studying the immune response to SARS-CoV-2, is where the repertoires were released. Samples were obtained from the ongoing ImmuneRACE study (first 160 participants) and from over 1,000 subjects provided by 6 global collaborators. Nearly every sample came with metadata listing a de-identified subject ID, COVID-19 status, age in years and sex. Where available, HLA class I and class II types were obtained from metadata supplied by the sample provider rather than from assay-based typing. Overall study outcomes, separate from this receptor: Clinical and demographic metadata were provided uncurated, with the amount varying by source and participant.

TCRbeta CDR3 regions were amplified from genomic DNA by means of the immunoSEQ Assay, a bias-controlled multiplex PCR. As for how the authors treated the data: The number of nucleated cells in each sample was estimated by amplification of reference gene primers within the assay. To quantify the absolute abundance of each unique TCRbeta CDR3 rearrangement, sequence reads were collapsed and filtered. Productive Simpson clonality was computed per sample as the square root of Simpson's diversity index over productive rearrangements. TCRdb carries this immuneACCESS record with in-frame sequences only. Its versions omit some clonotypes, under half of them owing to an unresolved V gene in the studies checked, with the rest unexplained. The V and J calls and clone size are taken from that table; D and trimming were inferred from the DNA. In all, the sample holds about 240,000 clones, and approximately 90% of those were seen once. 4.1% of the sample goes to the ten largest clones.

Note on this clone: What this receptor recognizes is not known. Qualities for individual bases were not recorded, and no much larger clone is one base off.

The CDR3 runs 11 amino acids, cysteine and phenylalanine included. The entry retains the CDR3 DNA only, 33 bases that are in frame from base 1. The germline V gene gives CDR1 as SGHVS and CDR2 as FNYEAQ. V lost 5 bases and J lost 14 bases; the stretch between them is 13 bases long. In the prospective study, participants were about 18 to 90 years old, resided in fewer than 25 geographic areas of the United States, and were enrolled through a virtual design. Cohort assignment in the prospective study relied on participant-reported clinical history from a screening survey and a study questionnaire. For ImmuneRACE Cohort 3, a participant was defined as recovered based on two consecutive negative NP/OP PCR tests, clearance by a healthcare professional, or resolution of symptoms. Mobile phlebotomists in the prospective study collected whole blood, serum and a nasopharyngeal or oropharyngeal swab from every participant. Participants in the prospective study had the option to provide additional blood draws and questionnaires over a roughly two-month period. Prospective study blood samples were shipped either frozen or at room temperature before DNA extraction.

Sequenced sample: PBMCs or T cells enriched from blood (not recorded which). The sequence links TRBV7-6 to TRBJ2-1; the D gene is possibly TRBD2, with 6 bases matching. The TCR sequence derives from a woman aged 25 to 39 who had recovered from COVID-19. The CDR3 reads CASSPGTSKFF. The DNA sequence reads TGTGCCAGCAGCCCCGGTACTAGCAAGTTCTTC.